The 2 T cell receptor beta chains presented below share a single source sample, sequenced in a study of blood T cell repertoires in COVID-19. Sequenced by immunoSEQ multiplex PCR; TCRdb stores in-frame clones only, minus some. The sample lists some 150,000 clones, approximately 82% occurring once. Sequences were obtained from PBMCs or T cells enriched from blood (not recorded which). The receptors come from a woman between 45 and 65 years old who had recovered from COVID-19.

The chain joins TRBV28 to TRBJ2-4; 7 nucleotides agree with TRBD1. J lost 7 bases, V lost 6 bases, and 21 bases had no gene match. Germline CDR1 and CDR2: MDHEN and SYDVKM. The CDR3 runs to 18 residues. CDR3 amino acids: CASSPTGAKGHSRNIQYF. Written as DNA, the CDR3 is TGTGCCAGCAGCCCCACAGGGGCCAAGGGACACTCTCGGAACATTCAGTACTTC. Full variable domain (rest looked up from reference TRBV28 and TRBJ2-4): DVKVTQSSRYLVKRTGEKVFLECVQDMDHENMFWYRQDPGLGLRLIYFSYDVKMKEKGDIPEGYSVSREKKERFSLILESASTNQTSMYLCASSPTGAKGHSRNIQYFGAGTRLSVL.

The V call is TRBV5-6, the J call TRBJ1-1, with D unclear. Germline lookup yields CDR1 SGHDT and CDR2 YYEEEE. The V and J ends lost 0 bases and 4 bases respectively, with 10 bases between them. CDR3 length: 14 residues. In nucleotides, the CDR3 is TGTGCCAGCAGCTTGGCGCAGGTCTCCACTGAAGCTTTCTTT. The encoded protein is CASSLAQVSTEAFF.